Each of the 20 T cell receptor beta chains below was sequenced from the same sample in a study of long-term antiretroviral therapy in people with HIV. It was version v3.0 of the immunoSEQ assay that was run at survey level. Profiled with immunoSEQ multiplex PCR; TCRdb holds only in-frame clones, not every one. This table holds approximately 27,000 clones, more than 80% found once. The sequencing used unsorted PBMCs, collected 5.2 years after starting antiretroviral therapy. All receptors derive from a woman aged 40 to 50 with HIV.

This clone was counted once. CDR3 coding DNA: TGCGCCAGCAGCTTGATTCCAGGGAACGAGCAGTACTTC. Protein: CASSLIPGNEQYF. The chain joins TRBV5-1 to TRBJ2-7; D perhaps matches TRBD1 (5 bases). This CDR3 spans 13 amino acids. The germline V gene has CDR1 SGHRS and CDR2 YFSETQ. V lost 1 base to trimming and J lost 5 bases, with 10 bases between them.

The chain links TRBV5-5 to TRBJ1-2; D is perhaps TRBD1 (5 bases). Germline CDR1 is SGHKS and CDR2 is YYEKEE (reference sequence). This CDR3 has 14 amino acids. With 4 bases removed from V and 2 bases from J, the gap between germline ends came to 12 bases. CDR3: CASSPGRRNYGYTF. Here the CDR3 DNA reads TGTGCCAGCAGCCCGGGACGGAGGAACTATGGCTACACCTTC.

The V gene is TRBV9, the J gene TRBJ2-2, with 8 bases lining up with TRBD1. The CDR3 totals 17 residues. Germline V gene sequence: CDR1 SGDLS, CDR2 YYNGEE. Germline trimming cut 0 bases from V and 0 bases from J; bases unmatched to any gene: 4. CDR3 sequence reads: CASSVAGQGPNTGELFF. DNA for the CDR3: TGTGCCAGCAGCGTAGCTGGACAGGGACCGAACACCGGGGAGCTGTTTTTT. Based on the CDR3 plus reference TRBV9 and TRBJ2-2, the full variable domain is DSGVTQTPKHLITATGQRVTLRCSPRSGDLSVYWYQQSLDQGLQFLIQYYNGEERAKGNILERFSAQQFPDLHSELNLSSLELGDSALYFCASSVAGQGPNTGELFFGEGSRLTVL.

V gene TRBV9 combines with J gene TRBJ2-5, with D possibly called TRBD1 or TRBD2 (6 bases each). The CDR3 length is 14 residues. Germline V gives CDR1 SGDLS, CDR2 YYNGEE. Trimming took off 3 bases at V and 5 bases at J, with 14 bases between the two ends. The DNA for the CDR3 is TGTGCCAGCAGCGCCGCTGGAGGGGGGGAGACCCAGTACTTC. This encodes CASSAAGGGETQYF.

V and J are TRBV11-2 and TRBJ1-6; 8 bases fit TRBD1. The V gene end was trimmed by 8 bases and the J gene end by 10 bases; junction bases not matched to a gene: 19. This CDR3 is 17 amino acids long. Germline V gives CDR1 SGHAT, CDR2 FQNNGV. The CDR3 coding sequence is TGTGCCAGCTCTCGCAGGGCAGGGGGCGTTAAGGTCTCACCCCTCCACTTT. It is translated as CASSRRAGGVKVSPLHF.

Only one count was recorded for this clone. The rearrangement uses TRBV11-3 and TRBJ2-1, with 13 bases lining up with TRBD2. Losses at the gene ends were 4 bases for V and 6 bases for J; bases not matched to a gene: 3. The CDR3 has 15 residues. Germline assignment: CDR1 SGHNT and CDR2 YENEEA. The CDR3 here is CASSWRLAGGNEQFF. The CDR3 DNA follows: TGTGCCAGCAGCTGGAGACTAGCGGGGGGCAATGAGCAGTTCTTC.

This chain uses TRBV5-1 with TRBJ2-2, with D possibly being TRBD2 (6 bases). CDR3 size: 15 residues. From germline, CDR1 is SGHRS and CDR2 YFSETQ. Trimming pared 4 bases from V and 3 bases from J, leaving 13 bases between. CDR3 protein: CASSAAGLYTGELFF. The CDR3 region has the DNA TGCGCCAGCAGCGCCGCGGGACTTTACACCGGGGAGCTGTTTTTT.

The chain joins TRBV27 to TRBJ1-1; D unresolved. Trimming left V 3 bases short and J 5 bases short, with 10 bases between. Germline assignment: CDR1 MNHEY and CDR2 SMNVEV (reference sequence). The CDR3 is 13 amino acids. The CDR3 is CASSFMPGTEAFF. In DNA, the CDR3 is TGTGCCAGCAGTTTTATGCCCGGGACTGAAGCTTTCTTT.

The genes are TRBV10-3 and TRBJ2-2, with D maybe TRBD1 (5 bases). V was trimmed by 8 bases and J by 7 bases, leaving 11 bases between them. CDR1 and CDR2 (germline): ENHRY, SYGVKD. The CDR3 is 12 amino acids. CDR3 residues: CAIGRVSGELFF. The CDR3 nucleotides are TGTGCCATCGGCAGGGTGAGCGGGGAGCTGTTTTTT.

V is TRBV5-4 and J is TRBJ2-7; tentative D call: TRBD1 (5 bases). With 0 bases removed from V and 2 bases from J, the gap between germline ends came to 12 bases. Germline lookup yields CDR1 SGHNT and CDR2 YYREEE (reference sequence). CDR3 length: 15 residues. CDR3 nucleotides: TGTGCCAGCAGCTTGGAAGGGCCAGGGCCCTACGAGCAGTACTTC. This translates into CASSLEGPGPYEQYF.

The rearrangement uses TRBV5-6 and TRBJ2-3; D gene ambiguous. Trimming left V 4 bases short and J 4 bases short, with 7 bases between. The CDR3 has 12 residues. Per germline, CDR1 SGHDT and CDR2 YYEEEE. The CDR3: CASSGSADTQYF. CDR3 coding DNA: TGTGCCAGCAGCGGGTCCGCAGATACGCAGTATTTT.

The chain combines TRBV2 with TRBJ1-5; 8 bases are a match to TRBD1. Germline values: CDR1 SNHLY, CDR2 FYNNEI. This CDR3 has 16 residues. The ends lost 9 bases at V and 3 bases at J; junction bases unmatched: 13. This CDR3 is CARGGSPGQANQPQHF. The CDR3 DNA reads TGTGCCAGGGGGGGATCCCCGGGACAGGCCAATCAGCCCCAGCATTTT.

The chain employs TRBV6-5 and TRBJ2-1, with TRBD2 matching 15 bases. Unmatched junction bases numbered 2, after V lost 6 bases and J lost 5 bases. The CDR3 is 15 amino acids. The V gene's germline CDR1 is MNHEY and CDR2 SVGAGI. CDR3 coding DNA: TGTGCCAGCAGCGGACTAGCGGGGGGGCACAATGAGCAGTTCTTC. Translation: CASSGLAGGHNEQFF.

Note on this clone: Germline and junction disagree at one end, which may indicate a read error. The CDR3 region has the DNA TGTGCCAGCAACTTACGCGGGGGGCAGAACACCGGGGAGCTGTTTTTT. It specifies CASNLRGGQNTGELFF. The chain uses TRBV7-8 and TRBJ2-2, with 8 bases that match TRBD2. Germline CDR1 is SGHVS and CDR2 is FQNEAQ. The CDR3 length is 16 residues.

The chain combines TRBV5-4 with TRBJ2-3, with 11 bases matching TRBD2. V shed 1 base, J shed 0 bases, and the junction held 7 bases outside the gene matches. The CDR3 runs 18 residues. Germline CDR1 SGHNT, CDR2 YYREEE (reference sequence). The CDR3 coding sequence is TGTGCCAGCAGCTTGAGGGGACTAGCGGACCCTAGCACAGATACGCAGTATTTT. Residues: CASSLRGLADPSTDTQYF.

This clone was counted a few times. The gene calls are TRBV30 and TRBJ1-1; D unresolved. CDR1 GTSNPN and CDR2 SVGIG come from the germline V gene (reference sequence). This CDR3 is 14 amino acids long. The ends were cut back, 3 bases at V and 0 bases at J, with 11 bases in the middle. The CDR3 bases are TGTGCCTGGAGCGAAGCTGCTATGAACACTGAAGCTTTCTTT. Encoded protein: CAWSEAAMNTEAFF.

J is TRBJ1-5 and V is TRBV28; maybe TRBD1 (5 bases). Per the germline V gene, CDR1 is MDHEN and CDR2 is SYDVKM. Deletions cut 10 bases from V and 2 bases from J, with 15 bases between. There are 14 residues in the CDR3. CDR3 sequence: CATDGAAGNQPQHF. The CDR3 DNA is TGTGCCACTGATGGGGCAGCAGGCAATCAGCCCCAGCATTTT.

This sequence joins TRBV6-6 and TRBJ1-2, with TRBD1 as a possible D gene (6 bases). V was shortened by 7 bases and J by 7 bases, with 16 bases between the two germline ends. Per germline, CDR1 MNHNY and CDR2 SVGAGI (reference sequence). This CDR3 has 13 residues. CDR3 in DNA: TGTGCCAGCACCTTAGGAGGGGGGCTTGGCTACACCTTC. Its translation: CASTLGGGLGYTF.

The chain employs TRBV19 and TRBJ1-5; D is ambiguous. V was trimmed by 7 bases and J by 2 bases, leaving 9 bases between them. The CDR3 contains 13 residues. Germline CDR1 LNHDA, CDR2 SQIVND (reference sequence). CDR3: CASNQDRNQPQHF. Here the CDR3 DNA reads TGTGCCAGTAATCAGGACCGCAATCAGCCCCAGCATTTT.

The chain is built from TRBV5-4 and TRBJ2-7; 9 bases line up with TRBD1. The V gene's germline CDR1 is SGHNT and CDR2 YYREEE (reference sequence). The V gene end was trimmed by 4 bases and the J gene end by 6 bases; junction bases not matched to a gene: 8. CDR3 length: 14 residues. In DNA form, the CDR3 reads TGTGCCAGCAGCCCTGGACAGGGGAGGGCCGAGCAGTACTTC. It translates to CASSPGQGRAEQYF. Using reference TRBV5-4 and TRBJ2-7 for the parts outside the CDR3, the full variable domain is ETGVTQSPTHLIKTRGQQVTLRCSSQSGHNTVSWYQQALGQGPQFIFQYYREEENGRGNFPPRFSGLQFPNYSSELNVNALELDDSALYLCASSPGQGRAEQYFGPGTRLTVT.